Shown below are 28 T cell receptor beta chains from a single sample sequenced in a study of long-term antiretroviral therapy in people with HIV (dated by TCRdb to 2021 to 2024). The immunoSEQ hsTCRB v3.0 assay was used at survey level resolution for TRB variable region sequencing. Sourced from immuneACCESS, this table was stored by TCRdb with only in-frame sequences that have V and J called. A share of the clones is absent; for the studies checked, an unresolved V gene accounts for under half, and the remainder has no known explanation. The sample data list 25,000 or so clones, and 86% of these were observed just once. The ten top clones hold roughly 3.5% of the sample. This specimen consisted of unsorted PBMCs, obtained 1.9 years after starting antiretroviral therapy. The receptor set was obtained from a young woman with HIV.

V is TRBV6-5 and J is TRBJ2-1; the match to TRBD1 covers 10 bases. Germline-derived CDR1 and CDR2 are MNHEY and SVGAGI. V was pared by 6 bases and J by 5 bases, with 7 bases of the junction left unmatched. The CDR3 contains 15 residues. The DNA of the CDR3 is TGTGCCAGCAGGCTCGACAGGGGGCCGAACAATGAGCAGTTCTTC. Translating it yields CASRLDRGPNNEQFF.

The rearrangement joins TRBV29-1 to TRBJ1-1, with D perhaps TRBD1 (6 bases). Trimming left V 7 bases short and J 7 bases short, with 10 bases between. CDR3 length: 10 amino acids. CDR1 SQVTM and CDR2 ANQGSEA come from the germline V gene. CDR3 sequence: CSAGAVEAFF. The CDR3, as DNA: TGCAGCGCGGGGGCAGTTGAAGCTTTCTTT.

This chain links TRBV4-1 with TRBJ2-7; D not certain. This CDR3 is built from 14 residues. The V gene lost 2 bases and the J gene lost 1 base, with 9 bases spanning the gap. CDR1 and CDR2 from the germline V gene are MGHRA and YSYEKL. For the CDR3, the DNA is TGCGCCAGCAGCCAAATCGGTCCGTCCTACGAGCAGTACTTC. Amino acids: CASSQIGPSYEQYF.

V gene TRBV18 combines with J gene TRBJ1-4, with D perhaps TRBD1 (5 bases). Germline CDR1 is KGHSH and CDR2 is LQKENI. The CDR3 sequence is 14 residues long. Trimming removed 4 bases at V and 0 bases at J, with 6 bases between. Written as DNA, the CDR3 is TGTGCCAGCTCACTGACAGCAACTAATGAAAAACTGTTTTTT. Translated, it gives CASSLTATNEKLFF.

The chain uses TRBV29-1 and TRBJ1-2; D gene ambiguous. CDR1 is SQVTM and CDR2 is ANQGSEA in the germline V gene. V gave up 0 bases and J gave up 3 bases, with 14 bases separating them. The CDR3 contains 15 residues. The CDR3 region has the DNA TGCAGCGTTGAAGATAGGAAAGGCGTCGACTATGGCTACACCTTC. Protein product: CSVEDRKGVDYGYTF.

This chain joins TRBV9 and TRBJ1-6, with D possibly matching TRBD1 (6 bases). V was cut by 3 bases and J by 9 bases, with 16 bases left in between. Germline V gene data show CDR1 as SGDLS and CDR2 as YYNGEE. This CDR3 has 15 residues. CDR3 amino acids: CASSAQGTLVSPLHF. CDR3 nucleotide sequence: TGTGCCAGCAGCGCACAGGGTACGTTGGTTTCACCCCTCCACTTT.

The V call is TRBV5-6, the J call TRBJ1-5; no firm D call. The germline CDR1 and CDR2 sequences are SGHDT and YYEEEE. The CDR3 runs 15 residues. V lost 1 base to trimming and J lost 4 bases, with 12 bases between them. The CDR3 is CASSLFSPPNQPQHF. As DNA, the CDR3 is TGTGCCAGCAGCTTGTTCAGTCCCCCTAATCAGCCCCAGCATTTT.

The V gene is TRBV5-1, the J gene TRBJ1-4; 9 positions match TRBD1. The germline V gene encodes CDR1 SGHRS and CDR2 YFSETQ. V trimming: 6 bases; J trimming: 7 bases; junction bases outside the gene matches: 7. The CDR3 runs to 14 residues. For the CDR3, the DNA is TGCGCCAGCAAACCCGGGACAGGGAGTGAAAAACTGTTTTTT. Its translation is CASKPGTGSEKLFF.

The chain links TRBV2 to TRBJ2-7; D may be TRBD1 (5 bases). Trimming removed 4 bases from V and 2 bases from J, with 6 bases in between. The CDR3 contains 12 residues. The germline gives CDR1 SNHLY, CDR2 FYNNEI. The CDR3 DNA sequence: TGTGCCAGCAGTGTACAGGCCTACGAGCAGTACTTC. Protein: CASSVQAYEQYF.

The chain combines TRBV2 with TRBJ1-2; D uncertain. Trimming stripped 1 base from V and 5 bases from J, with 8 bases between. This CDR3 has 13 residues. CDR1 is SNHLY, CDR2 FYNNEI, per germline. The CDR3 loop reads CASSEGTQYGYTF. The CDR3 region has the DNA TGTGCCAGCAGTGAAGGAACGCAGTATGGCTACACCTTC. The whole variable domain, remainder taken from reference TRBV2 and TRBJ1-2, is EPEVTQTPSHQVTQMGQEVILRCVPISNHLYFYWYRQILGQKVEFLVSFYNNEISEKSEIFDDQFSVERPDGSNFTLKIRSTKLEDSAMYFCASSEGTQYGYTFGSGTRLTVV.

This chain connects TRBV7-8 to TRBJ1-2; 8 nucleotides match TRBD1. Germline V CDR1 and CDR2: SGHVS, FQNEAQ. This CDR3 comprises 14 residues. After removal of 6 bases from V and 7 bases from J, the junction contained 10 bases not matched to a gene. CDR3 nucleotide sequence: TGTGCCAGCAGTTATTCAGGGGGCGTGCTTGGCTACACCTTC. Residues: CASSYSGGVLGYTF.

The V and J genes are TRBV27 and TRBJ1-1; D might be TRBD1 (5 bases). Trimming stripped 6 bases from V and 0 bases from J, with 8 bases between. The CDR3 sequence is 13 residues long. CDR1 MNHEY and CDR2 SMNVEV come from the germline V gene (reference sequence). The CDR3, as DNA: TGTGCCAGCAGGGACAACTTGAACACTGAAGCTTTCTTT. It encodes CASRDNLNTEAFF.

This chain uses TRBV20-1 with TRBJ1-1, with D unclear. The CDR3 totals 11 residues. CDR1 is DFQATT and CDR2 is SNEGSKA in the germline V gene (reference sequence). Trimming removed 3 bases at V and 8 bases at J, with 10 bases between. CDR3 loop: CSARKAHEAFF. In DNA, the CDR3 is TGCAGTGCTAGGAAGGCTCACGAAGCTTTCTTT.

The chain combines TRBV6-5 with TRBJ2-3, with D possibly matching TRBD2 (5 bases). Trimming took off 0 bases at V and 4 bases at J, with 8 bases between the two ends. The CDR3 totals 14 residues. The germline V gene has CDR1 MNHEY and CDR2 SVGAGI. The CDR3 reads CASSYSLGADTQYF. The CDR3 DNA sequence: TGTGCCAGCAGTTACTCTCTCGGGGCAGATACGCAGTATTTT.

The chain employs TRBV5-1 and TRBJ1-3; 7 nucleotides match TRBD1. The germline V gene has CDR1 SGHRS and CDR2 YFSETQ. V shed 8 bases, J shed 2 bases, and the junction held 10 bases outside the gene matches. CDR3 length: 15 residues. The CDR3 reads CASHNSGGAGNTIYF. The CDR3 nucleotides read TGCGCCAGTCACAACTCAGGGGGTGCTGGAAACACCATATATTTT. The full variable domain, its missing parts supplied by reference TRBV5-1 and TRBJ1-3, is KAGVTQTPRYLIKTRGQQVTLSCSPISGHRSVSWYQQTPGQGLQFLFEYFSETQRNKGNFPGRFSGRQFSNSRSEMNVSTLELGDSALYLCASHNSGGAGNTIYFGEGSWLTVV.

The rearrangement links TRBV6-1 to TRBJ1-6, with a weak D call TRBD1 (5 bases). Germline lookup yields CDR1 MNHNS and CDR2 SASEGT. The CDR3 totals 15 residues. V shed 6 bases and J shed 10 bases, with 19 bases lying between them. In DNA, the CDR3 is TGTGCCAGCAGGGACAATTCAATCGTCAGCTCACCCCTCCACTTT. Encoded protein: CASRDNSIVSSPLHF.

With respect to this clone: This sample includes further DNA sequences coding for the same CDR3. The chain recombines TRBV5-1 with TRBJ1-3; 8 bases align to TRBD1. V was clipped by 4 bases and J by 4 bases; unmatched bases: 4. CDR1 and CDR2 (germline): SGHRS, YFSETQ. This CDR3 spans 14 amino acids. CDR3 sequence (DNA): TGCGCCAGCAGCCTGGACAGGGAAGGAAACACCATATATTTT. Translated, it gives CASSLDREGNTIYF.

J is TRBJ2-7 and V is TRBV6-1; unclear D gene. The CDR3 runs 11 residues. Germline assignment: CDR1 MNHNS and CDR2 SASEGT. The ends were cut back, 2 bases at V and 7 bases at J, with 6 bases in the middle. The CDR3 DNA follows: TGTGCCAGCAGTGAAATCTGGGAGCAGTACTTC. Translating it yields CASSEIWEQYF.

This CDR3 reads CASSLGYSLSYEQYV. In DNA, the CDR3 is TGTGCCAGCAGCCTCGGATACTCGCTATCCTACGAGCAGTACGTC. V is TRBV11-2 and J is TRBJ2-7; the D is unclear. This CDR3 region has 15 residues. Germline-derived CDR1 and CDR2 are SGHAT and FQNNGV. Trimming took 5 bases from V and 1 from J, leaving 15 bases between them.

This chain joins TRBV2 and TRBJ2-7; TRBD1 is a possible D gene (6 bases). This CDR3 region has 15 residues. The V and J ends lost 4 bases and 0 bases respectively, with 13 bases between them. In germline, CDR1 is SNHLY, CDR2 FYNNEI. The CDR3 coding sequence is TGTGCCAGCAGTGCTTGGGGGCAAGGCTCCTACGAGCAGTACTTC. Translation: CASSAWGQGSYEQYF.

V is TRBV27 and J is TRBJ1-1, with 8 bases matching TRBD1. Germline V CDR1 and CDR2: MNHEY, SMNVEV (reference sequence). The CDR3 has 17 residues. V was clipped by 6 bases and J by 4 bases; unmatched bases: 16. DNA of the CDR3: TGTGCCAGCAGCAGTCTACTCTCAGGGGGCAGGCTCACTGAAGCTTTCTTT. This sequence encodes CASSSLLSGGRLTEAFF.

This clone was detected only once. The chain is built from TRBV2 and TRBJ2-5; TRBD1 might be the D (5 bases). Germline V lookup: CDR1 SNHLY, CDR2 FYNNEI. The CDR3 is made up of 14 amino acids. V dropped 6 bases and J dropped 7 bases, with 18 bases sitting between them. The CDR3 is CASSFSGREMTQYF. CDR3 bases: TGTGCCAGCAGCTTTTCGGGCAGGGAAATGACCCAGTACTTC.

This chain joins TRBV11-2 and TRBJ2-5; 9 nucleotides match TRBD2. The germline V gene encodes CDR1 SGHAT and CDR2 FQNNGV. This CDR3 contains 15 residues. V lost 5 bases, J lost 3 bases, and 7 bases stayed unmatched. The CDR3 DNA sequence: TGTGCCAGCAGCGACCACCTAGCGGGGAAAGAGACCCAGTACTTC. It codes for CASSDHLAGKETQYF.

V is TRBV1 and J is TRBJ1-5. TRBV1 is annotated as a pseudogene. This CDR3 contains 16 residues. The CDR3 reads CTSSDFRGRFNQPQHF. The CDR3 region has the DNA TGCACCAGCAGCGATTTTAGGGGACGATTCAATCAGCCCCAGCATTTT.

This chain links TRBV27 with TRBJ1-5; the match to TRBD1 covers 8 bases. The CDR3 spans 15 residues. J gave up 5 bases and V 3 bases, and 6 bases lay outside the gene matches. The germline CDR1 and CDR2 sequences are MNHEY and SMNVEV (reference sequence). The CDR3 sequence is CASSFRGPDDQPQHF. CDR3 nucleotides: TGTGCCAGCAGTTTCAGGGGGCCGGATGATCAGCCCCAGCATTTT.

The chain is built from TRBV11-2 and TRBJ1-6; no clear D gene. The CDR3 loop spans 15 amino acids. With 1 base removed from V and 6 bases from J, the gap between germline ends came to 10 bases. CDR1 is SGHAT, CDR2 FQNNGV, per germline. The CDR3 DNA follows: TGTGCCAGCAGCTTAGGGGTGGAGCTTAATTCACCCCTCCACTTT. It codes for CASSLGVELNSPLHF. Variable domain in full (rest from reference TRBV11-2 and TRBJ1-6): EAGVAQSPRYKIIEKRQSVAFWCNPISGHATLYWYQQILGQGPKLLIQFQNNGVVDDSQLPKDRFSAERLKGVDSTLKIQPAKLEDSAVYLCASSLGVELNSPLHFGNGTRLTVT.

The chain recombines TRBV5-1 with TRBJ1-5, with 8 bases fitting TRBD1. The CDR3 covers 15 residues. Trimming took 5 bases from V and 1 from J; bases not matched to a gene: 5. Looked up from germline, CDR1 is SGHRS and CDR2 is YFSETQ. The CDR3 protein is CASRPTGDSNQPQHF. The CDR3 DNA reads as TGCGCCAGCAGGCCGACAGGGGACAGCAATCAGCCCCAGCATTTT.

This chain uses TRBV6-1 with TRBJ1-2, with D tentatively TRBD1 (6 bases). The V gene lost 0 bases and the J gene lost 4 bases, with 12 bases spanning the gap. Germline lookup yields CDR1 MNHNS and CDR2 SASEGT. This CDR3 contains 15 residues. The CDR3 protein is CASSEAETGIYGYTF. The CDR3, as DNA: TGTGCCAGCAGTGAAGCGGAGACAGGCATCTATGGCTACACCTTC.